The clone carrying this T cell receptor (beta chain) came up many times. Its antigen is unidentified. Template material for amplifying TCR beta CDR3 regions consisted of RNA transcripts. The primer set for the first-round RT-PCR of the TCR CDR3 was HTBI. TCRdb fed the multiplex PCR reads into MiXCR, producing one record per CDR3 protein. The sample has 700,000 to 850,000 distinct CDR3 sequences, about a third seen once. No progression to ophthalmopathy during 18 months of follow-up defined stable disease. These data are taken from a study of T cells in Graves' hyperthyroidism and ophthalmopathy. Broader study findings: Most thyroid clonotypes expanded above 0.001 were also detected in blood. Prediction of ophthalmopathy progression came a median 6.5 months pre-onset.

The receptor comes from a middle-aged woman with Graves' hyperthyroidism. The sequenced material came from blood.

The CDR3 DNA reads TGTGCCAGCAGCCGCACTCACCCAGGTACTGAAGCTTTCTTT. Protein product: CASSRTHPGTEAFF. The chain couples TRBV7-9 to TRBJ1-1; D gene ambiguous. CDR3 size: 14 residues. V lost 5 bases and J 5 bases, leaving 15 bases between the germline ends. Germline V gives CDR1 SEHNR, CDR2 FQNEAQ (reference sequence).